This T cell receptor (beta chain) was sequenced for a study of blood T cell repertoires in COVID-19. Across the whole study: COVID-19 samples, acute and convalescent, were from the United States, Italy and Spain. Sample material is recorded as cDNA or gDNA derived from T cells, B-cell-depleted T cells, or PBMCs.

Original data processing: Nucleated cell number was recorded as an estimate derived from reference gene primer amplification. Sequencing was performed with immunoSEQ multiplex PCR; in TCRdb, only in-frame clones are kept and a portion is missing. V and J calls and clone size are as listed in that table; D and trimming were resolved from the DNA. This table has some 220,000 clones, around 83% appearing once. This CDR3 contains 15 residues. The V and J ends lost 0 bases and 2 bases respectively, with 12 bases between them. The germline gives CDR1 SGHRS, CDR2 YFSETQ. Sample: peripheral blood. J is TRBJ2-7 and V is TRBV5-1; no clear D. The sequence came from a woman in her sixties or seventies with COVID-19, enrolled during active disease. The CDR3 loop is CASSLGAGRTYEQYF. For the CDR3, the DNA is TGCGCCAGCAGCTTGGGGGCAGGTCGGACCTACGAGCAGTACTTC.